This T cell receptor beta chain is drawn from a study of T cell responses to AZD1222 COVID-19 vaccine. To note about this clone: Antigen: not known.

Regarding the study as a whole: Repertoire samples came only from after the peak T cell response. Across spike, vaccine-associated CD4 TCRs were found, dominant at 160-218 and 743-854.

Researchers grouped second doses given at about 4 or about 12 weeks into one pool. Here immunoSEQ multiplex PCR was the method, and the copy in TCRdb shows in-frame clones only, minus some. The sample records 90,000 to 95,000 clones, around 89% being singletons. The length of the CDR3 is 11 residues. V dropped 4 bases and J dropped 5 bases, with 8 bases sitting between them. The germline gives CDR1 GTSNPN, CDR2 SVGIG (reference sequence). This TCR was recovered from an adult who received the AZD1222 COVID-19 vaccine. This rearrangement joins TRBV30 to TRBJ1-2; D is unclear. The specimen was peripheral blood, collected 28 days after the second AZD1222 dose. CDR3 bases: TGTGCCTGGACGAACCAGTATGGCTACACCTTC. This codes for CAWTNQYGYTF.